Below, 13 T cell receptor beta chains from the same sample are listed, as sequenced in a study of T-cell reconstitution after alpha-beta-depleted transplantation in children. Library preparation (for TCRbeta) was performed with unique molecular identifiers. TCRdb itself ran the PCR reads through MiXCR, one entry per CDR3 protein. The sample includes 450,000 to 600,000 distinct CDR3 sequences, 8% to 11% seen only once; the top ten take 2%. Sequenced material: PBMCs, taken before TCRalphabeta/CD19-depleted stem cell transplant. The receptor set was obtained from a child under 10 years old with inherited bone marrow failure, due to receive a stem cell transplant.

At least ten counts were recorded for this clonotype. The chain employs TRBV6-2 or TRBV6-3 and TRBJ2-7, with TRBD1 matching over 8 bases. The trim removed 0 bases at V and 5 bases at J, leaving 9 bases unmatched. From germline, CDR1 is MNHEY and CDR2 SVGEGT. The CDR3 sequence is 16 residues long. For the CDR3, the DNA is TGTGCCAGCAGTTACTCCCCACAGGGGGTCTACCACGAGCAGTACTTC. This gives the protein CASSYSPQGVYHEQYF.

This clonotype was counted a few times. The V and J genes are TRBV6-5 and TRBJ1-1, with D possibly TRBD1 on 5 matching bases. The CDR3 contains 16 residues. V was shortened by 2 bases and J by 7 bases, with 20 bases between the two germline ends. Germline V lookup: CDR1 MNHEY, CDR2 SVGAGI. Here the CDR3 reads CASSYGGHWGGVEAFF. In DNA form, the CDR3 reads TGTGCCAGCAGTTACGGCGGGCACTGGGGGGGGGTTGAAGCTTTCTTT.

This clonotype has ten or more counts. The chain uses TRBV28 and TRBJ2-5; D is unresolved. V was trimmed by 9 bases and J by 0 bases, leaving 17 bases between them. CDR1 is MDHEN and CDR2 is SYDVKM in the germline V gene. There are 15 residues in the CDR3. CDR3 in amino acids: CASRSRDLYQETQYF. The CDR3, as DNA: TGTGCCAGTAGATCAAGAGACCTGTACCAAGAGACCCAGTACTTC.

With regard to this clonotype: Given a much more abundant clone one base away, this may be a read error. The V call is TRBV20-1, the J call TRBJ2-2; no clear D gene. In germline, CDR1 is DFQATT, CDR2 SNEGSKA (reference sequence). The CDR3 sequence is 13 residues long. The CDR3 loop reads CTARAFDTGELFF. The CDR3 DNA sequence: TGCACTGCTAGAGCGTTTGACACCGGGGAGCTGTTTTTT.

In its sample, this clonotype was seen many times. The chain recombines TRBV29-1 with TRBJ2-7, with 7 bases identical to TRBD1. Germline CDR1 reads SQVTM; CDR2 reads ANQGSEA. The CDR3 is 14 amino acids. With V trimmed by 2 bases and J by 5 bases, 9 bases remained unmatched. CDR3 loop: CSVEYRQGLNEQYF. CDR3 in DNA: TGCAGCGTTGAATATAGACAGGGCCTCAACGAGCAGTACTTC.

This clonotype was recorded many times. The J gene is TRBJ1-5, the V gene TRBV12-3 or TRBV12-4, with 11 bases fitting TRBD1. V shed 6 bases, J shed 2 bases, and the junction held 6 bases outside the gene matches. The CDR3 is 16 amino acids. DNA of the CDR3: TGTGCCAGCAGCGGGGGACAGGGGGAAGGCAATCAGCCCCAGCATTTT. Its translation: CASSGGQGEGNQPQHF.

Ten or more counts support this clonotype. The J gene is TRBJ2-7, the V gene TRBV5-1; 10 bases match TRBD1. Trimming cost V 5 bases and J 5 bases; bases outside gene matches: 7. Germline V gene sequence: CDR1 SGHRS, CDR2 YFSETQ. The CDR3 is 14 amino acids. The CDR3: CASSYSGTGDEQYF. DNA of the CDR3: TGCGCCAGCAGTTACTCCGGGACAGGGGACGAGCAGTACTTC.

This clonotype has ten or more counts. V and J are TRBV18 and TRBJ1-5; 10 positions match TRBD1. Germline V gene lookup returns CDR1 KGHSH and CDR2 LQKENI. CDR3 length equals 15 residues. V trimming: 3 bases; J trimming: 5 bases; junction bases outside the gene matches: 4. CDR3: CASSPWTGGDQPQHF. DNA for the CDR3: TGTGCCAGCTCACCCTGGACAGGGGGGGATCAGCCCCAGCATTTT.

Ten or more counts support this clonotype. V gene TRBV6-1 combines with J gene TRBJ2-7; 8 nucleotides agree with TRBD2. Trimming took 6 bases from V and 1 from J; bases not matched to a gene: 8. The germline V gene has CDR1 MNHNS and CDR2 SASEGT. There are 15 residues in the CDR3. CDR3 bases: TGTGCCAGCAGGAACCTAGCGGGCCCATCCTACGAGCAGTACTTC. Amino acids: CASRNLAGPSYEQYF.

This clonotype was detected ten times or more. The rearrangement links TRBV7-9 to TRBJ1-4, with D uncertain. Germline V gene sequence: CDR1 SEHNR, CDR2 FQNEAQ (reference sequence). V shed 2 bases and J shed 7 bases, with 5 bases lying between them. The CDR3 length is 12 residues. CDR3 DNA: TGTGCCAGCAGCTTATTTCCTGAAAAACTGTTTTTT. As protein: CASSLFPEKLFF.

On this clonotype: It may be a read error: a sequence one base away is much more abundant. The chain joins TRBV3-1 to TRBJ1-1, with no clear D. The germline CDR1 and CDR2 sequences are LGHDT and YNNKEL (reference sequence). Trimming removed 4 bases from V and 4 bases from J, with 13 bases in between. This CDR3 contains 14 residues. CDR3 DNA sequence: TGTGCCAGCAGCCGGCACGACCCTTCCACTGAAGCTTTCTTT. Its translation: CASSRHDPSTEAFF.

This clonotype was recorded many times. The chain carries TRBV27 and TRBJ2-2; D is possibly TRBD2 (6 bases). Deletions cut 8 bases from V and 6 bases from J, with 10 bases between. The germline V gene has CDR1 MNHEY and CDR2 SMNVEV (reference sequence). The CDR3 consists of 12 residues. The CDR3 region has the DNA TGTGCCAGCCTAACGGGAGCCGGGGAGCTGTTTTTT. The encoded protein is CASLTGAGELFF.

This clonotype was detected many times. This chain uses TRBV27 with TRBJ2-7; 8 nucleotides agree with TRBD1. V shed 10 bases, J shed 3 bases, and the junction held 11 bases outside the gene matches. Germline assignment: CDR1 MNHEY and CDR2 SMNVEV (reference sequence). CDR3 length: 14 residues. The CDR3 bases are TGTGCCACCGCCTATGGGACAGGCAACTACGAGCAGTACTTC. Its protein product is CATAYGTGNYEQYF.